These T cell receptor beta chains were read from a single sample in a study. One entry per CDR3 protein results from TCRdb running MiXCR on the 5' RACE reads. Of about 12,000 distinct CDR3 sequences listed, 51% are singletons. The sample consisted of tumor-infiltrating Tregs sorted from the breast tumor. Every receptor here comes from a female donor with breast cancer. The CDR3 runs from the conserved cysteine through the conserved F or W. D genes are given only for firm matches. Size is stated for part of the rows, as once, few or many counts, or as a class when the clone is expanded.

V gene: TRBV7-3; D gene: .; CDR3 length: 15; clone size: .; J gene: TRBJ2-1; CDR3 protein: CASSFLSAAYNEQFF; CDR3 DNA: TGTGCCAGCAGCTTCCTTAGCGCCGCCTACAATGAGCAGTTCTTC
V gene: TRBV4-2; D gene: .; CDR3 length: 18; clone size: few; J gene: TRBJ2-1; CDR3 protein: CASSQEYGDGEKHNEQFF; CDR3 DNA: TGTGCCAGCAGCCAGGAATATGGAGACGGGGAGAAGCACAATGAGCAGTTCTTC
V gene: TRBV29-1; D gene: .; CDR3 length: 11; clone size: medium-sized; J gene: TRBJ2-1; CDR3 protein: CSGEGINEQFF; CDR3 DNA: TGCAGCGGAGAAGGTATAAATGAGCAGTTCTTC
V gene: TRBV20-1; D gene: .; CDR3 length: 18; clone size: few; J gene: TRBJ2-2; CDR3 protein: CSARKGRGRGYSTGELFF; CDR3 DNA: TGCAGTGCTAGAAAGGGTAGGGGCAGGGGATACTCCACCGGGGAGCTGTTTTTT
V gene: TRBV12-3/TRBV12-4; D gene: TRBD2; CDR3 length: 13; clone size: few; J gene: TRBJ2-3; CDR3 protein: CASSRAGADTQYF; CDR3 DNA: TGTGCCAGCAGCCGAGCGGGAGCGGATACGCAGTATTTT
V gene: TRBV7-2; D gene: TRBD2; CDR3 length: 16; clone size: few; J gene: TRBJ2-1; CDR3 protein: CASSAPTSGRSNEQFF; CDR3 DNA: TGTGCCAGCAGCGCCCCCACTAGCGGGAGAAGCAATGAGCAGTTCTTC
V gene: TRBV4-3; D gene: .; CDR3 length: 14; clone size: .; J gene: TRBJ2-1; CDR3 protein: CASSQEAGLNEQFF; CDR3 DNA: TGCGCCAGCAGCCAAGAGGCAGGGTTAAATGAGCAGTTCTTC
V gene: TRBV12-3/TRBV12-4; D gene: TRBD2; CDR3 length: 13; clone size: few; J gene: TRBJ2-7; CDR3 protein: CASSSTGTSVLYF; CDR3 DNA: TGTGCCAGCAGTTCGACCGGGACTAGCGTTTTATACTTC
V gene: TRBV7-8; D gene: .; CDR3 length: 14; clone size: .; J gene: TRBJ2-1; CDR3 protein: CASSRIVTVDEQFF; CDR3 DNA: TGTGCCAGCAGCCGTATCGTCACAGTGGATGAGCAGTTCTTC
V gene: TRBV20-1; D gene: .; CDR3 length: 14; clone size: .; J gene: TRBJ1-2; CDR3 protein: CSAASGNIGYGYTF; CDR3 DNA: TGCAGTGCCGCCTCAGGGAACATCGGCTATGGCTACACCTTC
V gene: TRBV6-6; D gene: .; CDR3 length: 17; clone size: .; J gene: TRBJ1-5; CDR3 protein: CASSSIISRQRNQPQHF; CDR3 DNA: TGTGCCAGCAGTAGCATTATCTCCAGACAGCGCAATCAGCCCCAGCATTTT
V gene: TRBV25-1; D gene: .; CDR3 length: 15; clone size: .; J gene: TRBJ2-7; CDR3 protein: CASSVERGNSYEQYF; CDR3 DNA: TGTGCCAGCAGTGTCGAAAGAGGAAACAGCTACGAGCAGTACTTC
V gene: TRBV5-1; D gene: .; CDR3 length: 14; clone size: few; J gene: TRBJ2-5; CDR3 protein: CASSLESGQETQYF; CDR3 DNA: TGCGCCAGCAGCTTGGAGTCGGGACAAGAGACCCAGTACTTC
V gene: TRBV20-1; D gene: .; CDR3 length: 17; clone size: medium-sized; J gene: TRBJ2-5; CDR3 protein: CSARHGYSLRPQETQYF; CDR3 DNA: TGCAGTGCTAGACACGGCTACTCCCTGCGGCCCCAAGAGACCCAGTACTTC
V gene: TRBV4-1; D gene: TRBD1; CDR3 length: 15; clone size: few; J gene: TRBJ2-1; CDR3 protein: CASSQGGQGNNEQFF; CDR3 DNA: TGCGCCAGCAGCCAGGGGGGACAGGGGAACAATGAGCAGTTCTTC
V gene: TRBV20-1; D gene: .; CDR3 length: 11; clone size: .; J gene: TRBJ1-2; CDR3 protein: CSASIRDGYTF; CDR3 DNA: TGCAGTGCTAGCATACGCGATGGCTACACCTTC
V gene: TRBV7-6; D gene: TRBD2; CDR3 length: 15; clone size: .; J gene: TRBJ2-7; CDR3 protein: CASSLVPGGSNEQYF; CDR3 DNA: TGTGCCAGCAGCTTAGTACCTGGCGGGAGTAACGAGCAGTACTTC
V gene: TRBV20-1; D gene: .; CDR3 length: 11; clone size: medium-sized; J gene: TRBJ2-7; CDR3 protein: CSVETGTGQYF; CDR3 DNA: TGCAGTGTAGAGACTGGTACGGGGCAGTACTTC
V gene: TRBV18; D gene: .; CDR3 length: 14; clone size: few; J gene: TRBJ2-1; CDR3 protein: CASSLGTANNEQFF; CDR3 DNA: TGTGCCAGCAGCTTAGGGACTGCAAACAATGAGCAGTTCTTC
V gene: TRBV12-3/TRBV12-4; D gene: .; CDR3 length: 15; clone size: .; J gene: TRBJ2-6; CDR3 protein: CASSLSSTGANVLTF; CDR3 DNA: TGTGCCAGCAGTTTATCGTCCACTGGGGCCAACGTCCTGACTTTC
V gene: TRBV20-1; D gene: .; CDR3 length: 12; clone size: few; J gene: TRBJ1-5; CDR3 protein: CSAKGPGQPQHF; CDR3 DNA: TGCAGTGCCAAGGGGCCGGGACAGCCCCAGCATTTT
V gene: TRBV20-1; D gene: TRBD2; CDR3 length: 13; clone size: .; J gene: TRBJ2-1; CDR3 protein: CSARLAGANEQFF; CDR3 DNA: TGCAGTGCTAGACTAGCGGGAGCCAATGAGCAGTTCTTC
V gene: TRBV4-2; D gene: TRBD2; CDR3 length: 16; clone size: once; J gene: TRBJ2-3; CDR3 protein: CASSQDPSGSADTQYF; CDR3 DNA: TGTGCCAGCAGCCAAGATCCTAGCGGGAGTGCAGATACGCAGTATTTT
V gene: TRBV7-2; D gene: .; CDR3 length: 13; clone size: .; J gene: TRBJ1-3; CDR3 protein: CASSFRTESIIYF; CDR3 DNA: TGTGCCAGCAGCTTCAGGACAGAAAGCATCATATATTTT
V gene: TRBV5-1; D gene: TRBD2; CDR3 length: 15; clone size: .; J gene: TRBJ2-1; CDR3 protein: CASSDSGSPDNEQFF; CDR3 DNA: TGCGCCAGCAGCGATAGCGGGAGTCCAGACAATGAGCAGTTCTTC
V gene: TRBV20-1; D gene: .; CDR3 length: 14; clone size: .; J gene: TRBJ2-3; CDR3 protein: CSASYQGRTDTQYF; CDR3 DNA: TGCAGTGCTAGTTACCAGGGACGGACAGATACGCAGTATTTT
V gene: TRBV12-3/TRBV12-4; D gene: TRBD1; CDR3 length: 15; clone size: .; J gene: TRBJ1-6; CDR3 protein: CASSLMGQGGTPLHF; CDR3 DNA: TGTGCCAGCAGTTTAATGGGACAGGGCGGGACACCCCTCCACTTT
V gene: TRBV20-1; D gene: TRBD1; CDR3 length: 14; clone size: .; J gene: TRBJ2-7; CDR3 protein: CSAGPGTGLYEQYF; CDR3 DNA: TGCAGTGCTGGACCCGGGACAGGGTTATACGAGCAGTACTTC
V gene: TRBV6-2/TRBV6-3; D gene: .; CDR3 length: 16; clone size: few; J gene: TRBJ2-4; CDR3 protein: CASSYSQGGTKNIQYF; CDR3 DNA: TGTGCCAGCAGTTACTCTCAGGGTGGGACCAAAAACATTCAGTACTTC
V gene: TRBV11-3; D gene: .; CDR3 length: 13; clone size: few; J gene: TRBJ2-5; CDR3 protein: CASSYSSAETQYF; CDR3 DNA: TGTGCCAGCAGCTACTCCAGTGCAGAGACCCAGTACTTC
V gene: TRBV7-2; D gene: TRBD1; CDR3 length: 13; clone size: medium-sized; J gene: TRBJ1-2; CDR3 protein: CASSSTGSDGYTF; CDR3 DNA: TGTGCCAGCAGCTCGACAGGGTCGGATGGCTACACCTTC
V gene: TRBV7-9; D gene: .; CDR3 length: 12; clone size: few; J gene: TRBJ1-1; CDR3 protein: CASSLLQGLAFF; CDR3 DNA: TGTGCCAGCAGCTTGCTTCAGGGGCTGGCTTTCTTT
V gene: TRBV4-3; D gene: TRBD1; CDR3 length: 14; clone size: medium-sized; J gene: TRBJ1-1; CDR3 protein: CASSRQGTQREAFF; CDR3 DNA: TGCGCCAGCAGCCGACAGGGAACTCAGCGTGAAGCTTTCTTT
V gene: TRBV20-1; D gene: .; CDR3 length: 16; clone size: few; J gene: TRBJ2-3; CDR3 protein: CSASAASEVHTDTQYF; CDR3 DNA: TGCAGTGCTAGCGCGGCCAGCGAGGTCCACACAGATACGCAGTATTTT
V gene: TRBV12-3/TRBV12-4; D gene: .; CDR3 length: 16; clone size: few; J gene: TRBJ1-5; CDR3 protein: CASSFKGPGFRQPQHF; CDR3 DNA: TGTGCCAGCAGTTTTAAGGGTCCAGGGTTTCGGCAGCCCCAGCATTTT
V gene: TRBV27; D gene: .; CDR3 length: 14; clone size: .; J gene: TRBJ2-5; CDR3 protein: CASSIGQYQETQYF; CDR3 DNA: TGTGCCAGCAGCATAGGGCAGTACCAAGAGACCCAGTACTTC
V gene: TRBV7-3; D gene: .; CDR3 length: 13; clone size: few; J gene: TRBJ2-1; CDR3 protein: CASSLEANNEQFF; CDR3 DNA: TGTGCCAGCAGCTTAGAGGCAAACAATGAGCAGTTCTTC
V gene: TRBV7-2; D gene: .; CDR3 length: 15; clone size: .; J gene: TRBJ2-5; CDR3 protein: CASSYIDGGMGTQYF; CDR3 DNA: TGTGCCAGCAGCTATATCGATGGAGGAATGGGGACCCAGTACTTC
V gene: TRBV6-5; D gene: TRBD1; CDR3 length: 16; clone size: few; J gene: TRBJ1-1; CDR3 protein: CASSYHDRGLNTEAFF; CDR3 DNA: TGTGCCAGCAGCTATCACGACAGGGGCCTGAACACTGAAGCTTTCTTT
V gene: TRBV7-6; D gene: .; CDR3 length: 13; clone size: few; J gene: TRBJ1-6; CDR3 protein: CASSLAGGSPLHF; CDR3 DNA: TGTGCCAGCAGCTTAGCGGGTGGGTCACCCCTCCACTTT
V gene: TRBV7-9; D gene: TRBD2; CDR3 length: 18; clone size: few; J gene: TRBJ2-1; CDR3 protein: CASSLDSGRGSSYNEQFF; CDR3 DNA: TGTGCCAGCAGCTTAGACAGCGGGAGGGGGAGCTCCTACAATGAGCAGTTCTTC
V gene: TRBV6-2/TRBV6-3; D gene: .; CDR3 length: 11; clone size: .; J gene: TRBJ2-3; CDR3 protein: CASSVDDTQYF; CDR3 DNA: TGTGCCAGCAGTGTTGATGATACGCAGTATTTT
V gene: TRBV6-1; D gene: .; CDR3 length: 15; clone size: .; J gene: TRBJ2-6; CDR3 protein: CASSEGFSGANVLTF; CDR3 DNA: TGTGCCAGCAGTGAAGGTTTCTCTGGGGCCAACGTCCTGACTTTC
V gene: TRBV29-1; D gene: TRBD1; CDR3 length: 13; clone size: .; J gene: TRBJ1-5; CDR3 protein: CGVGTGGNQPQHF; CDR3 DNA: TGCGGCGTAGGGACAGGGGGCAATCAGCCCCAGCATTTT
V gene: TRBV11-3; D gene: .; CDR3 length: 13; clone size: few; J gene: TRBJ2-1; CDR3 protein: CASSFRRFNEQFF; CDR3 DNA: TGTGCCAGCAGCTTCAGACGCTTCAATGAGCAGTTCTTC
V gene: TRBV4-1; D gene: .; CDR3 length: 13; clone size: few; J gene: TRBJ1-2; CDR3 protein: CASSQDSNYGYTF; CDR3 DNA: TGCGCCAGCAGCCAAGACAGCAACTATGGCTACACCTTC
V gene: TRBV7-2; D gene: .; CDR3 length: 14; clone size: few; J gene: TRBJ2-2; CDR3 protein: CASSLVTNTGELFF; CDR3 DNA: TGTGCCAGCAGCTTAGTTACGAACACCGGGGAGCTGTTTTTT
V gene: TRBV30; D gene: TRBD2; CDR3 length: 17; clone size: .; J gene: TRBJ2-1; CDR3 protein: CAWSALNREAQVGEQFF; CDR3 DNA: TGTGCCTGGAGTGCACTCAATCGGGAGGCCCAAGTCGGGGAGCAGTTCTTC
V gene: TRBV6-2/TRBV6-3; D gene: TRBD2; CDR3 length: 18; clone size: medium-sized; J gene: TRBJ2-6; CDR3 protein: CASSFGWRGSSGANVLTF; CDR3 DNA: TGTGCCAGCAGTTTCGGTTGGCGGGGGAGCTCTGGGGCCAACGTCCTGACTTTC
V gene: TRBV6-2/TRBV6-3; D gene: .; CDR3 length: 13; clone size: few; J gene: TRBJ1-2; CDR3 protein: CASTLQGPYGYTF; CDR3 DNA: TGTGCCAGCACCCTACAGGGCCCCTATGGCTACACCTTC